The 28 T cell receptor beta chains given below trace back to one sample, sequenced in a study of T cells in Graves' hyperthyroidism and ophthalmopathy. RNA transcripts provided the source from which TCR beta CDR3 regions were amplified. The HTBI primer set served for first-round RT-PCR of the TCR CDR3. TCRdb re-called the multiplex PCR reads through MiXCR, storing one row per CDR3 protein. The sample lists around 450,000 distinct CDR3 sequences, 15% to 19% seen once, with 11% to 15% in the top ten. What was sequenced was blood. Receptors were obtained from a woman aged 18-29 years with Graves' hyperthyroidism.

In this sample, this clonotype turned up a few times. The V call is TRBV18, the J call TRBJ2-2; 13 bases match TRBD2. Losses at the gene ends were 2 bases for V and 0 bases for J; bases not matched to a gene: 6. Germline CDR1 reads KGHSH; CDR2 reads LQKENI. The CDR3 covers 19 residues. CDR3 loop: CASSPRRLAGGPNTGELFF. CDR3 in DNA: TGTGCCAGCTCACCAAGAAGACTAGCGGGGGGCCCGAACACCGGGGAGCTGTTTTTT.

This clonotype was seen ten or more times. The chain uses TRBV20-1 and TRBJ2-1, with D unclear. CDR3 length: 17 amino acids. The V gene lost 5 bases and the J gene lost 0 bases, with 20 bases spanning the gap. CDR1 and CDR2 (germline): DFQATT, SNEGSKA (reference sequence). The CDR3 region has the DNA TGCAGTGCTCACCCGGGCGGAGCCGTCTTCTCCTACAATGAGCAGTTCTTC. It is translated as CSAHPGGAVFSYNEQFF.

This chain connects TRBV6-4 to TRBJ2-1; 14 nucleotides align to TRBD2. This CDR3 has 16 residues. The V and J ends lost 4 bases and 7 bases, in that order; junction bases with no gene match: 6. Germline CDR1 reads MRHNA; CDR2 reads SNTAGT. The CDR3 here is CASSAGTSGRFNEQFF. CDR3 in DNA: TGTGCCAGCAGTGCCGGGACTAGCGGGAGATTTAATGAGCAGTTCTTC.

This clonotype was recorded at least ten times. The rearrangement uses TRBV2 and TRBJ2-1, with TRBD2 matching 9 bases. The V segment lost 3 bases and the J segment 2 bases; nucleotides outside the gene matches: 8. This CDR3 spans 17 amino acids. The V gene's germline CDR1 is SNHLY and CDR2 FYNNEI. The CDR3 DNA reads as TGTGCCAGCAGTGACCGGGGACTAGCAGCGGCCTACAATGAGCAGTTCTTC. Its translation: CASSDRGLAAAYNEQFF.

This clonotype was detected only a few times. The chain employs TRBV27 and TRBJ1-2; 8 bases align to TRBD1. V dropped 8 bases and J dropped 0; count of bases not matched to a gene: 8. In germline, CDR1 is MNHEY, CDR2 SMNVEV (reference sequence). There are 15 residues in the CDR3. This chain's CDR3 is CASSRDRNPNYGYTF. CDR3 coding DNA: TGTGCCAGCTCCCGGGACAGGAATCCTAACTATGGCTACACCTTC.

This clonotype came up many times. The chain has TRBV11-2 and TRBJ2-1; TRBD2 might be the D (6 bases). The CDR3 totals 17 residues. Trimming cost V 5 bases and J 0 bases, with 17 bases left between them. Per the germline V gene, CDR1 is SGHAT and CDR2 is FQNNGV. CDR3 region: CASSENQRASSYNEQFF. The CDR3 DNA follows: TGTGCCAGCAGCGAAAACCAGCGGGCAAGCTCCTACAATGAGCAGTTCTTC.

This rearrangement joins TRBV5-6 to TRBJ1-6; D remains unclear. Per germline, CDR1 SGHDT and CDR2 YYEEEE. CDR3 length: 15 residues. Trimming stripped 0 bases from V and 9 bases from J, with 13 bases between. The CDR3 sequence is CASSLVGPTRSPLHF. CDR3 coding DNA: TGTGCCAGCAGCTTGGTCGGCCCGACCCGTTCACCCCTCCACTTT.

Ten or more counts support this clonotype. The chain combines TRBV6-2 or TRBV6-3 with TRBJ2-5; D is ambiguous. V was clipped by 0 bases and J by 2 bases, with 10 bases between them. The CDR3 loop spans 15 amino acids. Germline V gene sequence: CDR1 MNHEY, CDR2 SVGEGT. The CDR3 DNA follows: TGTGCCAGCAGTTACTCGGCTCTGGGTCAAGAGACCCAGTACTTC. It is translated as CASSYSALGQETQYF.

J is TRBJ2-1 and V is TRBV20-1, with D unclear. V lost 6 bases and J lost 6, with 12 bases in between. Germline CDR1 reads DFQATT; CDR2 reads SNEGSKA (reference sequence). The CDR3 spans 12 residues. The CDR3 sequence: CSARLDGNEQFF. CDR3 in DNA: TGCAGTGCCCGCTTGGATGGCAATGAGCAGTTCTTC.

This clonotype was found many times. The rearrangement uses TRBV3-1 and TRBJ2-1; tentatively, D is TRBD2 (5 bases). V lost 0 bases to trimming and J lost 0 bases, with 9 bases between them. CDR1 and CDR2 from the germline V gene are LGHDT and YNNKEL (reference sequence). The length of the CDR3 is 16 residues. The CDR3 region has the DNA TGTGCCAGCAGCCAAGACCTAGCAGACTCCTACAATGAGCAGTTCTTC. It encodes CASSQDLADSYNEQFF.

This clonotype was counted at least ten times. CDR3 residues: CASSLDRGELFF. CDR3 nucleotide sequence: TGTGCCAGCAGCTTAGATCGCGGGGAGCTGTTTTTT. This chain links TRBV7-9 with TRBJ2-2; no clear D. V lost 1 base and J 7 bases, leaving 4 bases between the germline ends. This CDR3 region has 12 residues. Germline V gene data show CDR1 as SEHNR and CDR2 as FQNEAQ (reference sequence).

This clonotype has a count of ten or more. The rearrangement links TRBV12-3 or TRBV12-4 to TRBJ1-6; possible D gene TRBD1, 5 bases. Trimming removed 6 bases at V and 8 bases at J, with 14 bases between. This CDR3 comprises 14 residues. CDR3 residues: CASRRGNGYSPLHF. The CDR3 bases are TGTGCCAGCAGAAGGGGCAATGGGTATTCACCCCTCCACTTT.

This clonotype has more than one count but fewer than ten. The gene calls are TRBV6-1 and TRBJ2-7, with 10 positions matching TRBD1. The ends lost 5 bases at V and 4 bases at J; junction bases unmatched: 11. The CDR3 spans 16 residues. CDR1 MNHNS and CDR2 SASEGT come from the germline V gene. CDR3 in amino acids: CASSWDPGQGSYEQYF. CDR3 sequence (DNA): TGTGCCAGCAGTTGGGACCCGGGACAGGGGTCGTACGAGCAGTACTTC.

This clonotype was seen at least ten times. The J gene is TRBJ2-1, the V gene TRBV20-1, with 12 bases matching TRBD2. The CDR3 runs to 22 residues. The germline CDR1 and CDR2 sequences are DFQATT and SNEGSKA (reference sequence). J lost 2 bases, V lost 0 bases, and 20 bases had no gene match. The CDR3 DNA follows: TGCAGTGCTAGAGATTGGGCCCGGACTAGCGGGGAGAGTAGTAGTGCCTACAATGAGCAGTTCTTC. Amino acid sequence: CSARDWARTSGESSSAYNEQFF.

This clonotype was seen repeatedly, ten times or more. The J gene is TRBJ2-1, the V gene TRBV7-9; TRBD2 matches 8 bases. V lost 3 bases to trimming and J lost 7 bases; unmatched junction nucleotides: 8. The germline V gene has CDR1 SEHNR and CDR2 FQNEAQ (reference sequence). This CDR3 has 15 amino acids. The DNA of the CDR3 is TGTGCCAGCAGCTTGGGAGCGGGAGAGGGTAATGAGCAGTTCTTC. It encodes CASSLGAGEGNEQFF.

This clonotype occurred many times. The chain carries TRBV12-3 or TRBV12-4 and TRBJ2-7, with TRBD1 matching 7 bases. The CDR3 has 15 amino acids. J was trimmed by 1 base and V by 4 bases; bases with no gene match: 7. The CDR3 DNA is TGTGCCAGCAGTTCTCACTGGGACAGATCCTACGAGCAGTACTTC. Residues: CASSSHWDRSYEQYF.

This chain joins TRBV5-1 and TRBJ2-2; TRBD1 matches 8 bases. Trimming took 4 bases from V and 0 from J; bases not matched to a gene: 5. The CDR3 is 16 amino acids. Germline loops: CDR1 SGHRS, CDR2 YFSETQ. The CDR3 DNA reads TGCGCCAGCAGCCAGGGGGACAGGCCGAACACCGGGGAGCTGTTTTTT. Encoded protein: CASSQGDRPNTGELFF.

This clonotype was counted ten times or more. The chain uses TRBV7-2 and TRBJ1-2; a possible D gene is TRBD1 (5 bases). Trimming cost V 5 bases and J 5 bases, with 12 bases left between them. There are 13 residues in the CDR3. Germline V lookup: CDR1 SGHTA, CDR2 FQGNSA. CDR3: CASSGAVAYGYTF. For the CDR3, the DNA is TGTGCCAGCAGCGGGGCAGTCGCTTATGGCTACACCTTC. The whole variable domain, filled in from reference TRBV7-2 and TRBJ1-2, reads GAGVSQSPSNKVTEKGKDVELRCDPISGHTALYWYRQSLGQGLEFLIYFQGNSAPDKSGLPSDRFSAERTGGSVSTLTIQRTQQEDSAVYLCASSGAVAYGYTFGSGTRLTVV.

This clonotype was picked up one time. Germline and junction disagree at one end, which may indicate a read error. The CDR3 protein is CASSQDVGRGGNQPQHF. The CDR3 region has the DNA TGCGCCAGCAGCCAAGATGTCGGCCGGGGAGGGAACCAGCCCCAGCATTTT. The chain carries TRBV11-2 and TRBJ1-5; no firm D call. Germline V lookup: CDR1 SGHAT, CDR2 FQNNGV. The CDR3 runs to 17 residues.

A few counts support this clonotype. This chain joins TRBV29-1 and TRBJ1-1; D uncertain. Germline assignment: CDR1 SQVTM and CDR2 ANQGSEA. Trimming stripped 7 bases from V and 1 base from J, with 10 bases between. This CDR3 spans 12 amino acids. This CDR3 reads CSGRAGNTEAFF. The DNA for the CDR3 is TGCAGCGGACGGGCCGGGAACACTGAAGCTTTCTTT.

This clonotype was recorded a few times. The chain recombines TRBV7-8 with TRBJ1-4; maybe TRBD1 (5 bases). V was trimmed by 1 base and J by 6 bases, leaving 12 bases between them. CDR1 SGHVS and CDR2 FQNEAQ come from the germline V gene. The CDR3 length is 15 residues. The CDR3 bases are TGTGCCAGCAGCTTAGGCGGGGGTTTAGATGAAAAACTGTTTTTT. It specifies CASSLGGGLDEKLFF.

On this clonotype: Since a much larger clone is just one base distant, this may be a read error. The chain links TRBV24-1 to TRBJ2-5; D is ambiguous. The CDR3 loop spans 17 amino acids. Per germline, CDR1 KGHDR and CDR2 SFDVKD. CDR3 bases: TGTGCCACCAGTGGGGGTGGGCTCGCGTGGAGCCAAGAGGCCCAGTACTTC. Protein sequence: CATSGGGLAWSQEAQYF.

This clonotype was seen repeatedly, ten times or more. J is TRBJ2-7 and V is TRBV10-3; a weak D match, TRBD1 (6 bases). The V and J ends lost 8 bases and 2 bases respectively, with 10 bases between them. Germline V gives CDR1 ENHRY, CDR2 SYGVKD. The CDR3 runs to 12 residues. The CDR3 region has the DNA TGTGCCATCGGGGGCAGGCCCTACGAGCAGTACTTC. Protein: CAIGGRPYEQYF.

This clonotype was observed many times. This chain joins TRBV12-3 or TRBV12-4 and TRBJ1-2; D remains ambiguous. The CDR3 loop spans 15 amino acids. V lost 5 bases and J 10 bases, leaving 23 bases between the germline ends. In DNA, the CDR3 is TGTGCCAGCAGTCCCCGGTCAGGAGGCCTACCGTCCTACACCTTC. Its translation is CASSPRSGGLPSYTF.

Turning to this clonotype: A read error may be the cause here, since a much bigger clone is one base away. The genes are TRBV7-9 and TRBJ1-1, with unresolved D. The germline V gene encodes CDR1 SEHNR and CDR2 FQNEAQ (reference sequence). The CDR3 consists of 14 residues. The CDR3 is CASSLSWANTEALF. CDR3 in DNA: TGTGCCAGCAGCTTGAGTTGGGCGAACACTGAAGCTCTCTTT.

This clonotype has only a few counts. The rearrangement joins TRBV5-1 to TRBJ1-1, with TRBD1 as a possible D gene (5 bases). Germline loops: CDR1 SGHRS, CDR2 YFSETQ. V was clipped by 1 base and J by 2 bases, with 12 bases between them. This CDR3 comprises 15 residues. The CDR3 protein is CASSLTRARNTEAFF. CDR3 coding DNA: TGCGCCAGCAGCTTGACCAGGGCGAGAAACACTGAAGCTTTCTTT.

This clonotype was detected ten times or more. As DNA, the CDR3 is TGTGCCAGCAGTTATTTGGGGACGTATACCGATTCACCCCTCCACTTT. As protein: CASSYLGTYTDSPLHF. V gene TRBV6-9 combines with J gene TRBJ1-6; perhaps TRBD1 as D (5 bases). This CDR3 has 16 amino acids. Germline V gene data show CDR1 as MNHGY and CDR2 as SVAAGI. Trimming removed 1 base at V and 8 bases at J, with 15 bases between.

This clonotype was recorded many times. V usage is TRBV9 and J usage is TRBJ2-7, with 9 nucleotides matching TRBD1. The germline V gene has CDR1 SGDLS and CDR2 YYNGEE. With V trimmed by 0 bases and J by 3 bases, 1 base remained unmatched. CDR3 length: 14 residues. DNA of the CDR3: TGTGCCAGCAGCGTAGGGGGACAGGGCTACGAGCAGTACTTC. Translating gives CASSVGGQGYEQYF.